The 23 T cell receptor beta chains reported below all come from one sample, sequenced in a study of blood T cells in healthy people across ages (dated by TCRdb to the mid-2010s). The library was obtained by 5' RACE. The sample was run on an Illumina HiSeq 2500. A second PCR of about 7 to 12 cycles was run with a J-beta primer mix and a sample-barcoded 5' primer. TCRdb reanalyzed the raw reads on its own, using fastp at Q25 for trimming and MiXCR for clone calling, and kept in-frame beta chains. Here each entry gathers all rows of one CDR3 protein and keeps the most common genes and DNA. This sample gives 760,000 or so distinct CDR3 sequences in total; roughly 25% of them show up just once. 9.4% of the sample is held by the ten biggest clonotypes. This same sample was also taken into another study, of T cells of mothers and their children.

Specimen: blood. The source of these receptors is a boy between 10 and 17 years old in good health.

The J gene is TRBJ2-1, the V gene TRBV25-1; D not certain. Germline values: CDR1 MGHDK, CDR2 SYGVNS. The germline V and J ends were trimmed by 8 bases and 3 bases, with 11 bases remaining between them. CDR3 size: 13 residues. In DNA form, the CDR3 reads TGTGCCAGCGACGCAGGAGTCTACAATGAGCAGTTCTTC. Translating gives CASDAGVYNEQFF. The whole variable domain, filled in from reference TRBV25-1 and TRBJ2-1, reads EADIYQTPRYLVIGTGKKITLECSQTMGHDKMYWYQQDPGMELHLIHYSYGVNSTEKGDLSSESTVSRIRTEHFPLTLESARPSHTSQYLCASDAGVYNEQFFGPGTRLTVL.

This clonotype was counted a few times. The genes are TRBV29-1 and TRBJ2-5; TRBD1 agrees at 7 bases. The CDR3 has 13 amino acids. Germline values: CDR1 SQVTM, CDR2 ANQGSEA. The ends lost 7 bases at V and 1 base at J; junction bases unmatched: 6. CDR3 sequence (DNA): TGCAGCGGGACAGGTTTGTTCCAAGAGACCCAGTACTTC. Translation: CSGTGLFQETQYF.

Many counts were recorded for this clonotype. The V call is TRBV15, the J call TRBJ2-5; D is unclear. The germline V gene encodes CDR1 LNHNV and CDR2 YYDKDF (reference sequence). Trimming pared 0 bases from V and 2 bases from J, leaving 10 bases between. The CDR3 is made up of 15 amino acids. The CDR3 spells CATSRDPGQQETQYF. The CDR3 nucleotides are TGTGCCACCAGCAGAGATCCGGGCCAGCAAGAGACCCAGTACTTC.

This clonotype was counted between two and nine times. V is TRBV9 and J is TRBJ2-7; 7 bases are shared with TRBD2. The trim removed 3 bases at V and 7 bases at J, leaving 4 bases unmatched. The CDR3 contains 12 residues. Per the germline V gene, CDR1 is SGDLS and CDR2 is YYNGEE. DNA for the CDR3: TGTGCCAGCAGCGAGGGGAGGGGTGAGCAGTACTTC. It translates to CASSEGRGEQYF.

V usage is TRBV5-1 and J usage is TRBJ2-3; D gene ambiguous. CDR3 size: 13 residues. Germline lookup yields CDR1 SGHRS and CDR2 YFSETQ. The V end was cut by 5 bases, the J end by 3 bases, with 10 bases between. The chain's CDR3 is CASRPDWTDTQYF. The CDR3 DNA follows: TGCGCCAGCAGACCCGATTGGACAGATACGCAGTATTTT.

A single count supports this clonotype. The V call is TRBV12-3 or TRBV12-4, the J call TRBJ1-2; D remains unclear. This CDR3 is 12 amino acids long. V lost 2 bases and J 8 bases, leaving 9 bases between the germline ends. CDR3 residues: CASSLLDGGYTF. The CDR3 DNA follows: TGTGCCAGCAGTTTACTGGACGGGGGCTACACCTTC.

This clonotype was picked up a small number of times. The chain uses TRBV5-1 and TRBJ2-1, with D perhaps TRBD2 (5 bases). V lost 0 bases, J lost 2 bases, and 9 bases lay in between. The CDR3 consists of 15 residues. Germline lookup yields CDR1 SGHRS and CDR2 YFSETQ. The CDR3 here is CASSLDSGAYNEQFF. The CDR3 DNA reads TGCGCCAGCAGCTTGGACAGCGGAGCCTACAATGAGCAGTTCTTC.

The chain recombines TRBV20-1 with TRBJ2-1; D is uncertain. V lost 3 bases to trimming and J lost 12 bases, with 12 bases between them. This CDR3 is 11 amino acids long. Germline CDR1 reads DFQATT; CDR2 reads SNEGSKA (reference sequence). CDR3 in amino acids: CSASDGQRQFF. For the CDR3, the DNA is TGCAGTGCTAGCGACGGCCAACGGCAGTTCTTC.

The chain employs TRBV4-1 and TRBJ2-1; perhaps TRBD1 as D (5 bases). The closer fit of TRBJ2-7 to the DNA end suggests the J call may be wrong. The V gene's germline CDR1 is MGHRA and CDR2 YSYEKL. The CDR3 consists of 14 residues. The CDR3 is CASSQGVGAYEQYF. CDR3 nucleotide sequence: TGCGCCAGCAGCCAAGGAGTAGGGGCCTACGAGCAGTACTTC.

The genes are TRBV29-1 and TRBJ2-7; D may be TRBD1 (5 bases). This CDR3 has 12 amino acids. The ends were cut back, 7 bases at V and 0 bases at J, with 10 bases in the middle. CDR1 is SQVTM, CDR2 ANQGSEA, per germline. The CDR3: CSAMDNSYEQYF. Here the CDR3 DNA reads TGCAGCGCCATGGACAACTCCTACGAGCAGTACTTC.

The V gene is TRBV19, the J gene TRBJ1-1; no definite D call. The germline V gene has CDR1 LNHDA and CDR2 SQIVND (reference sequence). With 0 bases removed from V and 1 base from J, the gap between germline ends came to 6 bases. The CDR3 spans 14 residues. The CDR3 spells CASSIEASNTEAFF. As DNA, the CDR3 is TGTGCCAGTAGTATAGAAGCCTCGAACACTGAAGCTTTCTTT.

This clonotype was observed a handful of times. This sequence joins TRBV29-1 and TRBJ1-1, with 8 nucleotides matching TRBD1. The CDR3 contains 13 residues. The J segment lost 5 bases and the V segment lost 6 bases, leaving 8 bases of the junction unmatched. The germline V gene has CDR1 SQVTM and CDR2 ANQGSEA. CDR3 bases: TGCAGCGTAGCGCAGGGGGCGCGGACTGAAGCTTTCTTT. This sequence encodes CSVAQGARTEAFF.

The sample holds a few counts of this clonotype. V gene TRBV7-2 combines with J gene TRBJ1-1; D is unclear. V was clipped by 5 bases and J by 1 base, with 11 bases between them. The CDR3 length is 14 residues. CDR1 and CDR2 from the germline V gene are SGHTA and FQGNSA. The CDR3 DNA reads TGTGCCAGCAGCATATCCGGAACGAACACTGAAGCTTTCTTT. Translation gives CASSISGTNTEAFF.

This clonotype was found a few times. This sequence joins TRBV7-2 and TRBJ2-2; a possible D gene is TRBD1 (5 bases). This CDR3 is built from 16 residues. Trimming took 1 base from V and 1 from J, leaving 10 bases between them. Germline V CDR1 and CDR2: SGHTA, FQGNSA. CDR3 DNA: TGTGCCAGCAGCTTAGAGGCAGGGCGGAACACCGGGGAGCTGTTTTTT. Its translation is CASSLEAGRNTGELFF.

In its sample, this clonotype was seen a few times. This rearrangement joins TRBV9 to TRBJ2-7; possibly TRBD2 for D (6 bases). Looked up from germline, CDR1 is SGDLS and CDR2 is YYNGEE. The length of the CDR3 is 15 residues. Trimming removed 0 bases from V and 2 bases from J, with 12 bases in between. The CDR3 here is CASSVGASEAYEQYF. The CDR3 region has the DNA TGTGCCAGCAGCGTAGGAGCTAGCGAGGCCTACGAGCAGTACTTC.

This clonotype was counted only a few times. The junction shows a germline mismatch at one end, possibly a read error. The chain is built from TRBV3-1 and TRBJ2-1; 8 bases line up with TRBD2. The CDR3 extends over 19 amino acids. Germline V gene lookup returns CDR1 LGHDT and CDR2 YNNKEL (reference sequence). CDR3 sequence (DNA): TGTGCCGGCAGCCAGATACTAGCGGCCCAAGGGGACTCCTACAATGAGCAGTTCTTC. Protein sequence: CAGSQILAAQGDSYNEQFF.

Only a few counts were recorded for this clonotype. J is TRBJ1-4 and V is TRBV20-1; no reliable D call. Between the trimmed V and J ends, which lost 0 bases and 6 bases, there was a span of 14 bases. The CDR3 extends over 15 amino acids. Germline CDR1 DFQATT, CDR2 SNEGSKA (reference sequence). CDR3 protein: CSARDSGRFDEKLFF. The CDR3 DNA is TGCAGTGCTAGAGATTCCGGCCGCTTTGATGAAAAACTGTTTTTT.

The chain is built from TRBV29-1 and TRBJ1-1, with D maybe TRBD1 (5 bases). With 5 bases removed from V and 1 base from J, the gap between germline ends came to 14 bases. Germline V CDR1 and CDR2: SQVTM, ANQGSEA. This CDR3 spans 14 amino acids. The CDR3 region has the DNA TGCAGCGTTCGCTCCGGGACGACGAACACTGAAGCTTTCTTT. Protein sequence: CSVRSGTTNTEAFF.

This clonotype has more than one count but fewer than ten. The rearrangement links TRBV27 to TRBJ2-7; 7 bases align to TRBD2. The CDR3 loop spans 11 amino acids. CDR1 MNHEY and CDR2 SMNVEV come from the germline V gene (reference sequence). Trimming took 8 bases from V and 3 from J; bases not matched to a gene: 1. Here the CDR3 reads CASGGDYEQYF. The CDR3 DNA reads as TGTGCCAGCGGGGGGGACTACGAGCAGTACTTC.

This clonotype appeared a few times. The V call is TRBV28, the J call TRBJ1-2; D gene uncertain. Trimming shortened V by 8 bases and J by 2 bases, and 9 bases separated the two germline ends. This CDR3 region has 12 residues. The germline V gene encodes CDR1 MDHEN and CDR2 SYDVKM. CDR3 DNA: TGTGCCAGCCGTATGGCGAACTATGGCTACACCTTC. Encoded protein: CASRMANYGYTF.

This clonotype was detected only a few times. The chain is built from TRBV20-1 and TRBJ2-5; D is possibly TRBD2 (6 bases). The J call may not be correct, given that the DNA end is closer to TRBJ2-1. Germline V lookup: CDR1 DFQATT, CDR2 SNEGSKA (reference sequence). The CDR3 extends over 11 amino acids. This CDR3 reads CSARGDWDQFF. In nucleotides, the CDR3 is TGCAGTGCTAGAGGGGACTGGGATCAGTTCTTC.

In this sample, this clonotype turned up a few times. The chain combines TRBV6-6 with TRBJ2-5; the D is unclear. From germline, CDR1 is MNHNY and CDR2 SVGAGI (reference sequence). Trimming took off 1 base at V and 4 bases at J, with 7 bases between the two ends. This CDR3 comprises 13 residues. CDR3 DNA sequence: TGTGCCAGCAGTTACTTGGGCCCAGAGACCCAGTACTTC. Translating gives CASSYLGPETQYF.

In its sample, this clonotype was seen a few times. The CDR3 nucleotides read TGCGCCAGCAGCCCCTGGGACAGGGTAAACACCGGGGAGCTGTTTTTT. As protein: CASSPWDRVNTGELFF. J is TRBJ2-2 and V is TRBV4-1; TRBD1 matches at 9 bases. The length of the CDR3 is 16 residues. Germline V gene data show CDR1 as MGHRA and CDR2 as YSYEKL. Losses at the gene ends were 4 bases for V and 2 bases for J; bases not matched to a gene: 5.